This T cell receptor (beta chain) emerged from a study of T cells after yellow fever vaccination. Overall study results and limits: Just a small share of clonotypes turned up in the CD4 compartment as well as the CD8 compartment.

Each CDR3 protein gets one entry after TCRdb re-called the 5' RACE reads with MiXCR. The data contain 300,000 to 400,000 distinct CDR3 sequences, around 8.1% of them singletons. This clonotype was seen only a few times. Its antigen is not known. Germline values: CDR1 SGHRS, CDR2 YFSETQ. This CDR3 spans 15 amino acids. V was trimmed by 2 bases and J by 3 bases, leaving 14 bases between them. This specimen consisted of PBMCs, obtained approximately 40 days after the first yellow fever vaccination. The rearrangement links TRBV5-1 to TRBJ2-5, with a possible D match to TRBD2 (6 bases). This TCR was sampled from a man younger than 35 who received the YFV17D yellow fever vaccine. The chain's CDR3 is CASSFLKGGKETQYF. As DNA, the CDR3 is TGCGCCAGCAGCTTTTTAAAGGGAGGAAAAGAGACCCAGTACTTC.